The 12 T cell receptor beta chains presented below share a single source sample, sequenced in a study of siplizumab effects on memory and regulatory T cells. Using immunoSEQ multiplex PCR, the repertoire was profiled, and TCRdb retains in-frame clones only, with some absent. Of about 70,000 clones detected, over 75% appear once; the ten largest clones hold 1.7%. The sequencing input was Tregs sorted from blood. Receptors were obtained from a human donor in good health.

The rearrangement uses TRBV6-1 and TRBJ2-7; D might be TRBD2 (5 bases). Deletions cut 3 bases from V and 6 bases from J, with 15 bases between. This CDR3 spans 14 amino acids. Germline V gene lookup returns CDR1 MNHNS and CDR2 SASEGT. The CDR3 region is CASSENAGGGEQYF. As DNA, the CDR3 is TGTGCCAGCAGTGAGAATGCGGGCGGTGGCGAGCAGTACTTC.

The genes are TRBV7-8 and TRBJ2-5; D gene unclear. CDR3 length: 14 residues. Trimming cost V 5 bases and J 5 bases, with 15 bases left between them. Germline V gives CDR1 SGHVS, CDR2 FQNEAQ. The CDR3 region is CASSPIRGAETQYF. For the CDR3, the DNA is TGTGCCAGCAGCCCGATTCGAGGAGCGGAGACCCAGTACTTC.

This sequence joins TRBV11-3 and TRBJ2-5, with D unresolved. Trimming took off 4 bases at V and 1 base at J, with 13 bases between the two ends. The CDR3 is made up of 15 amino acids. Germline CDR1 is SGHNT and CDR2 is YENEEA. CDR3 sequence reads: CASSSGRPVQETQYF. The CDR3 nucleotides read TGTGCCAGCAGCTCTGGGCGGCCGGTCCAAGAGACCCAGTACTTC.

CDR3 amino acids: CASSKVSGLSYEQYF. The CDR3 DNA reads TGCGCCAGCTCTAAAGTTAGCGGACTCTCCTACGAGCAGTACTTC. The V gene is TRBV5-1, the J gene TRBJ2-7; D possibly corresponds to TRBD2 (6 bases). CDR1 is SGHRS and CDR2 is YFSETQ in the germline V gene. The CDR3 consists of 15 residues. V lost 7 bases, J lost 0 bases, and 17 bases lay in between.

The chain has TRBV7-2 and TRBJ2-1; no clear D gene. This CDR3 region has 15 residues. The V gene lost 5 bases and the J gene lost 3 bases, with 14 bases spanning the gap. CDR1 and CDR2 (germline): SGHTA, FQGNSA. The CDR3 loop is CASSKESSGYNEQFF. CDR3 in DNA: TGTGCCAGCAGCAAAGAGTCTAGTGGCTACAATGAGCAGTTCTTC.

This chain uses TRBV7-2 with TRBJ2-6; D is undetermined. Germline V gives CDR1 SGHTA, CDR2 FQGNSA. V shed 5 bases and J shed 2 bases, with 4 bases lying between them. This CDR3 region has 13 residues. The CDR3 DNA follows: TGTGCCAGCAGCGTTACTGGGGCCAACGTCCTGACTTTC. Translating gives CASSVTGANVLTF.

This rearrangement joins TRBV18 to TRBJ2-3; 11 bases align to TRBD2. This CDR3 has 19 residues. Germline loops: CDR1 KGHSH, CDR2 LQKENI. The trim removed 4 bases at V and 2 bases at J, leaving 14 bases unmatched. The CDR3 sequence: CASSRLKKGLAGPTDTQYF. In nucleotides, the CDR3 is TGTGCCAGCTCACGCCTCAAAAAAGGACTAGCGGGCCCCACAGATACGCAGTATTTT.

This chain uses TRBV28 with TRBJ2-1; D not resolved. CDR1 and CDR2 from the germline V gene are MDHEN and SYDVKM. Trimming pared 7 bases from V and 6 bases from J, leaving 19 bases between. CDR3 size: 15 residues. The CDR3 region is CASIPTGRRSNEQFF. CDR3 DNA: TGTGCCAGCATTCCTACCGGAAGACGGAGCAATGAGCAGTTCTTC.

The rearrangement links TRBV27 to TRBJ1-6; no firm D call. This CDR3 is 16 amino acids long. Between the trimmed V and J ends, which lost 5 bases and 1 base, there was a span of 12 bases. Germline V lookup: CDR1 MNHEY, CDR2 SMNVEV (reference sequence). The CDR3 sequence: CASSPYRVSYNSPLHF. In nucleotides, the CDR3 is TGTGCCAGCAGTCCCTATAGGGTGTCCTATAATTCACCCCTCCACTTT.

The chain uses TRBV7-9 and TRBJ1-1; D possibly corresponds to TRBD1 (5 bases). Per germline, CDR1 SEHNR and CDR2 FQNEAQ (reference sequence). The CDR3 totals 13 residues. V was shortened by 5 bases and J by 10 bases, with 17 bases between the two germline ends. The CDR3 DNA is TGTGCCAGCAGCCAGAGGATGGACAATCCAGCTTTCTTT. Its translation is CASSQRMDNPAFF.

This clone showed up just a few times. The chain employs TRBV19 and TRBJ1-2; D is perhaps TRBD1 (6 bases). The CDR3 covers 14 residues. Germline CDR1 is LNHDA and CDR2 is SQIVND (reference sequence). Trimming stripped 5 bases from V and 8 bases from J, with 18 bases between. This CDR3 reads CASSSRDRQGGYTF. CDR3 DNA sequence: TGTGCCAGTAGTTCCCGCGACAGGCAAGGGGGCTACACCTTC.

Regarding this clone: One end of the junction fails to match germline, which may point to a read error. The genes are TRBV4-1 and TRBJ1-2; D is unresolved. The CDR3 extends over 14 amino acids. Germline CDR1 is MGHRA and CDR2 is YSYEKL. As DNA, the CDR3 is TGTGCCAGCAGCCTCCGGCCTCCTTCGCGGGGCTACACCTTC. It specifies CASSLRPPSRGYTF.